Each of the 24 T cell receptor beta chains below was sequenced from the same sample in a study of T-cell memory formation after mild COVID-19. TCRdb used MiXCR to reprocess the 5' RACE reads, holding one entry per CDR3 protein. The sample has a few hundred thousand distinct CDR3 sequences, nearly 25% seen once. Sequenced input: PBMCs or a T cell subset sorted from them (not recorded which). The receptors here all came from an adult woman who had mild COVID-19 (a few samples of this study predate the infection). Cell type and time point are not known.

This clonotype was observed a handful of times. The CDR3 DNA sequence: TGTGCCAGCAGCTTGCCTACTCGCGGTTCCAATGAGCAGTTCTTC. Protein sequence: CASSLPTRGSNEQFF. The chain recombines TRBV5-6 with TRBJ2-1; D unresolved. This CDR3 is 15 amino acids long. Germline lookup yields CDR1 SGHDT and CDR2 YYEEEE. Trimming left V 1 base short and J 6 bases short, with 14 bases between.

The genes are TRBV3-1 and TRBJ1-2; D is undetermined. Trimming removed 2 bases from V and 2 bases from J, with 6 bases in between. The V gene's germline CDR1 is LGHDT and CDR2 YNNKEL (reference sequence). The CDR3 covers 13 residues. Here the CDR3 DNA reads TGTGCCAGCAGCCAATCCGACAACTATGGCTACACCTTC. Translated, it gives CASSQSDNYGYTF.

The sample holds one count of this clonotype. The chain is built from TRBV7-2 and TRBJ1-3, with no clear D. V lost 6 bases and J lost 0, with 12 bases in between. Germline V gives CDR1 SGHTA, CDR2 FQGNSA. The CDR3 runs to 15 residues. CDR3 protein: CASRSRPSSGNTIYF. Written as DNA, the CDR3 is TGTGCCAGCAGGTCTAGACCCAGCTCTGGAAACACCATATATTTT.

This clonotype came up a few times. This rearrangement joins TRBV7-2 to TRBJ2-7; possible D gene TRBD2, 6 bases. This CDR3 comprises 15 residues. V gave up 2 bases and J gave up 0 bases, with 11 bases separating them. Germline V gene sequence: CDR1 SGHTA, CDR2 FQGNSA. The CDR3 here is CASSLRRGPSYEQYF. CDR3 DNA: TGTGCCAGCAGCTTACGGCGGGGACCCTCCTACGAGCAGTACTTC.

This clonotype was detected only a few times. The chain is built from TRBV5-1 and TRBJ2-1; 15 bases line up with TRBD2. Germline CDR1 SGHRS, CDR2 YFSETQ. With 0 bases clipped from V and 9 bases from J, the junction kept 4 bases outside the gene matches. This CDR3 has 16 residues. The chain's CDR3 is CASSLVGLAGGSEQFF. The CDR3 region has the DNA TGCGCCAGCAGCTTGGTGGGACTAGCGGGAGGTAGTGAGCAGTTCTTC.

The chain couples TRBV25-1 to TRBJ2-3; no firm D call. The CDR3 is 12 residues long. Per the germline V gene, CDR1 is MGHDK and CDR2 is SYGVNS. DNA of the CDR3: TGTGCTACCCTTAGGGCCGGAGATACGCAGTATTTT. This translates into CATLRAGDTQYF.

This clonotype was observed a few times. This chain uses TRBV24-1 with TRBJ2-5; TRBD2 aligns across 7 bases. J was trimmed by 5 bases and V by 4 bases; bases with no gene match: 12. In germline, CDR1 is KGHDR, CDR2 SFDVKD. The CDR3 covers 16 residues. This CDR3 reads CATSEILAGVKETQYF. DNA for the CDR3: TGTGCCACCAGTGAAATCTTGGCGGGAGTAAAGGAGACCCAGTACTTC.

V usage is TRBV3-1 and J usage is TRBJ2-2; 8 nucleotides match TRBD2. The CDR3 runs to 16 residues. V shed 4 bases, J shed 6 bases, and the junction held 10 bases outside the gene matches. The germline gives CDR1 LGHDT, CDR2 YNNKEL (reference sequence). The chain's CDR3 is CASSPTGLARPGELFF. CDR3 nucleotide sequence: TGTGCCAGCAGCCCAACCGGACTAGCTCGACCCGGGGAGCTGTTTTTT.

The genes are TRBV6-5 and TRBJ1-4; D gene unclear. The germline V gene has CDR1 MNHEY and CDR2 SVGAGI. The CDR3 has 13 amino acids. Trimming stripped 7 bases from V and 3 bases from J, with 9 bases between. CDR3 sequence: CASMDGPNEKLFF. DNA of the CDR3: TGTGCCAGCATGGACGGGCCTAATGAAAAACTGTTTTTT.

This sequence joins TRBV12-3 or TRBV12-4 and TRBJ2-3; tentatively, D is TRBD2 (5 bases). V dropped 8 bases and J dropped 3 bases, with 12 bases sitting between them. The CDR3 is 13 amino acids. CDR3 DNA sequence: TGTGCCAGCGGGAGCGCTCCGACAGATACGCAGTATTTT. This sequence encodes CASGSAPTDTQYF.

The chain has TRBV5-6 and TRBJ2-2; the D is unclear. CDR1 is SGHDT, CDR2 YYEEEE, per germline. V gave up 2 bases and J gave up 4 bases, with 9 bases separating them. The CDR3 extends over 14 amino acids. The CDR3 coding sequence is TGTGCCAGCAGCTTTGTTGGTGGCACCGGGGAGCTGTTTTTT. This sequence encodes CASSFVGGTGELFF.

In its sample, this clonotype was seen a few times. The V call is TRBV9, the J call TRBJ2-4, with 7 bases fitting TRBD2. With 4 bases clipped from V and 8 bases from J, the junction kept 9 bases outside the gene matches. Germline V gene lookup returns CDR1 SGDLS and CDR2 YYNGEE. There are 14 residues in the CDR3. CDR3 DNA sequence: TGTGCCAGCAGCCCAGTCGGAGGGAGGGACATTCAGTACTTC. It codes for CASSPVGGRDIQYF.

The chain recombines TRBV12-3 or TRBV12-4 with TRBJ1-2; 8 bases are a match to TRBD1. CDR3 length: 17 amino acids. Trimming removed 4 bases from V and 4 bases from J; junction bases left unmatched: 14. In DNA, the CDR3 is TGTGCCAGCAGTTCGTTAGACAGGGGCCAGGCCCTCTATGGCTACACCTTC. Protein: CASSSLDRGQALYGYTF.

V is TRBV5-5 and J is TRBJ1-1, with 7 positions matching TRBD1. V shed 4 bases and J 5 bases; nucleotides not matched to a gene: 8. Germline CDR1 SGHKS, CDR2 YYEKEE (reference sequence). The CDR3 sequence is 14 residues long. The CDR3 nucleotides are TGTGCCAGCAGCACAACAGGGGACGGGACTGAAGCTTTCTTT. Amino acids: CASSTTGDGTEAFF.

The V and J genes are TRBV7-9 and TRBJ1-6, with TRBD1 identical over 8 bases. Trimming at V came to 5 bases and at J to 0 bases, leaving 0 bases not matched to a gene. The germline CDR1 and CDR2 sequences are SEHNR and FQNEAQ (reference sequence). The CDR3 runs to 15 residues. The CDR3 DNA sequence: TGTGCCAGCAGCACAGGGGGCTCCTATAATTCACCCCTCCACTTT. Its translation: CASSTGGSYNSPLHF.

J is TRBJ2-7 and V is TRBV20-1; 10 nucleotides agree with TRBD2. CDR3 length equals 15 residues. J gave up 3 bases and V 2 bases, and 7 bases lay outside the gene matches. Germline V gives CDR1 DFQATT, CDR2 SNEGSKA (reference sequence). The CDR3 here is CSARSQAGGYYEQYF. The CDR3 DNA follows: TGCAGTGCTAGAAGTCAAGCGGGGGGGTACTACGAGCAGTACTTC.

The genes are TRBV6-6 and TRBJ1-2; D may be TRBD1 (5 bases). The V end lost 10 bases, the J end lost 7 bases, and 16 bases lay between the germline ends. The germline gives CDR1 MNHNY, CDR2 SVGAGI (reference sequence). The length of the CDR3 is 12 residues. The CDR3: CATTGYGTGYTF. The CDR3 DNA reads as TGTGCCACCACGGGGTACGGGACTGGCTACACCTTC.

The chain recombines TRBV5-1 with TRBJ2-7; D assignment may be TRBD1 or TRBD2 (5 bases each). Germline V gene sequence: CDR1 SGHRS, CDR2 YFSETQ. Between the trimmed V and J ends, which lost 2 bases and 0 bases, there was a span of 15 bases. CDR3 length equals 16 residues. The CDR3 DNA sequence: TGCGCCAGCAGCTTTGGGGACGTGGATAGCTCCTACGAGCAGTACTTC. It codes for CASSFGDVDSSYEQYF.

This clonotype was observed a few times. The chain uses TRBV12-3 or TRBV12-4 and TRBJ1-5; D uncertain. There are 12 residues in the CDR3. V lost 6 bases, J lost 7 bases, and 10 bases lay in between. The CDR3, as DNA: TGTGCCAGCAGCTACGAGGTCCAGCCCCAGCATTTT. This translates into CASSYEVQPQHF.

The chain couples TRBV5-1 to TRBJ1-2; TRBD1 might be the D (6 bases). Between the trimmed V and J ends, which lost 7 bases and 3 bases, there was a span of 7 bases. The CDR3 has 11 amino acids. Germline assignment: CDR1 SGHRS and CDR2 YFSETQ. CDR3 loop: CASRQDYGYTF. The CDR3 nucleotides read TGCGCCAGCCGACAGGACTATGGCTACACCTTC.

This sequence joins TRBV18 and TRBJ2-6; D perhaps matches TRBD1 (6 bases). Deletions cut 3 bases from V and 0 bases from J, with 12 bases between. In germline, CDR1 is KGHSH, CDR2 LQKENI. The CDR3 extends over 17 amino acids. The CDR3 DNA follows: TGTGCCAGCTCACCCCAGGACAGCAGCTCTGGGGCCAACGTCCTGACTTTC. Protein: CASSPQDSSSGANVLTF.

The chain recombines TRBV18 with TRBJ2-1; 8 bases are a match to TRBD2. This CDR3 spans 14 amino acids. V shed 3 bases, J shed 10 bases, and the junction held 8 bases outside the gene matches. In germline, CDR1 is KGHSH, CDR2 LQKENI. This CDR3 reads CASSPGTRPGEQFF. The DNA for the CDR3 is TGTGCCAGCTCACCCGGGACTAGGCCGGGGGAGCAGTTCTTC.

The chain's CDR3 is CASSPTGTGKNIQYF. DNA for the CDR3: TGTGCCAGCTCCCCGACCGGGACAGGGAAAAACATTCAGTACTTC. The gene calls are TRBV18 and TRBJ2-4, with 9 bases that match TRBD1. Losses at the gene ends were 6 bases for V and 4 bases for J; bases not matched to a gene: 7. The CDR3 has 15 amino acids. Germline V CDR1 and CDR2: KGHSH, LQKENI.

The gene calls are TRBV7-8 and TRBJ2-7; D may be TRBD1 or TRBD2 (6 bases each). This CDR3 region has 15 residues. Germline loops: CDR1 SGHVS, CDR2 FQNEAQ. The V end was cut by 5 bases, the J end by 2 bases, with 16 bases between. Written as DNA, the CDR3 is TGTGCCAGCAGCCTGGGAGGACAGTTTGCCTACGAGCAGTACTTC. Residues: CASSLGGQFAYEQYF.